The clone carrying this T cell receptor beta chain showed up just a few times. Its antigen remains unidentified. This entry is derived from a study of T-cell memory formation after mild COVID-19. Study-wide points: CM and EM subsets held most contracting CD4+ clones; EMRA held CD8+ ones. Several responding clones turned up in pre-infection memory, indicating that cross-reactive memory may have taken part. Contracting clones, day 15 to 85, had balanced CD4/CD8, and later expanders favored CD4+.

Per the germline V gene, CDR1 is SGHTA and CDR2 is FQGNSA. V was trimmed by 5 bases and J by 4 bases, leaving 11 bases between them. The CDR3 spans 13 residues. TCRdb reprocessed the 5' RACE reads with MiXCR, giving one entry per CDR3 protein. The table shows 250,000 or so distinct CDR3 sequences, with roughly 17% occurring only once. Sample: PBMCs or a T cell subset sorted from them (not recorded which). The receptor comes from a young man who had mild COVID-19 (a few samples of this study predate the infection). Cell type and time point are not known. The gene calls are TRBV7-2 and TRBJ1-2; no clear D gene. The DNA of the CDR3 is TGTGCCAGCAGCCCACGTAGGGCCTATGGCTACACCTTC. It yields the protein CASSPRRAYGYTF.